The 28 T cell receptor beta chains presented below share a single source sample, sequenced in a study of blood T cell repertoires in COVID-19. Method: immunoSEQ multiplex PCR; TCRdb's copy keeps in-frame clones and lacks some. The table lists tens of thousands of clones, about 74% of them singletons, with 25% to 30% in the top ten. The sequencing input was peripheral blood. These receptors originate from a woman of 80 years or more with acute or convalescent COVID-19.

The CDR3 region has the DNA TGCAGCGTTGTGAAGACAGGGGGCTATGGCTACACCTTC. Encoded protein: CSVVKTGGYGYTF. The rearrangement links TRBV29-1 to TRBJ1-2; 9 bases align to TRBD1. The CDR3 is 13 amino acids. Germline CDR1 SQVTM, CDR2 ANQGSEA. Germline trimming cut 4 bases from V and 4 bases from J; bases unmatched to any gene: 4.

The V gene is TRBV2, the J gene TRBJ1-1; possible D gene TRBD1, 5 bases. The germline V gene encodes CDR1 SNHLY and CDR2 FYNNEI. Trimming shortened V by 2 bases and J by 4 bases, and 14 bases separated the two germline ends. This CDR3 spans 15 amino acids. As DNA, the CDR3 is TGTGCCAGCAGTGAACGACGGGGGACGGGCACTGAAGCTTTCTTT. Its translation: CASSERRGTGTEAFF.

The chain combines TRBV7-2 with TRBJ2-1; 8 bases agree with TRBD2. The germline gives CDR1 SGHTA, CDR2 FQGNSA. V shed 2 bases and J 9 bases; nucleotides not matched to a gene: 12. The CDR3 loop spans 16 amino acids. The CDR3 region is CASSLFAGGSSGEQFF. In DNA, the CDR3 is TGTGCCAGCAGCTTATTTGCGGGAGGATCTAGCGGTGAGCAGTTCTTC. The variable domain in full, completed from reference TRBV7-2 and TRBJ2-1, reads GAGVSQSPSNKVTEKGKDVELRCDPISGHTALYWYRQSLGQGLEFLIYFQGNSAPDKSGLPSDRFSAERTGGSVSTLTIQRTQQEDSAVYLCASSLFAGGSSGEQFFGPGTRLTVL.

This chain links TRBV18 with TRBJ2-2, with TRBD2 as a possible D gene (5 bases). Germline V gene lookup returns CDR1 KGHSH and CDR2 LQKENI. Trimming stripped 4 bases from V and 1 base from J, with 13 bases between. The CDR3 is 16 amino acids. CDR3 region: CASSQLLGLNTGELFF. In DNA, the CDR3 is TGTGCCAGCTCACAATTACTAGGCCTGAACACCGGGGAGCTGTTTTTT.

CDR3 in amino acids: CASIRLAGGEQFF. CDR3 coding DNA: TGTGCCAGCATCCGACTAGCCGGGGGGGAGCAGTTCTTC. V usage is TRBV6-5 and J usage is TRBJ2-1; 7 nucleotides align to TRBD2. The CDR3 has 13 residues. J lost 10 bases, V lost 7 bases, and 10 bases had no gene match. Germline V gives CDR1 MNHEY, CDR2 SVGAGI.

The CDR3 DNA reads as TGTGCCAGCGGAAGGACACCCGGGACTGGGCAGTTCTTC. Translated: CASGRTPGTGQFF. The chain links TRBV27 to TRBJ2-1; possibly TRBD2 for D (6 bases). Germline lookup yields CDR1 MNHEY and CDR2 SMNVEV (reference sequence). The CDR3 is made up of 13 amino acids. V was shortened by 8 bases and J by 12 bases, with 20 bases between the two germline ends.

This clone came up a few times. The V gene is TRBV30, the J gene TRBJ1-1, with 11 positions matching TRBD1. V gave up 4 bases and J gave up 4 bases; unmatched junction bases: 8. Looked up from germline, CDR1 is GTSNPN and CDR2 is SVGIG (reference sequence). The CDR3 has 15 residues. The CDR3 protein is CAWTLRTGGSTEAFF. The CDR3 DNA follows: TGTGCCTGGACCCTGCGGACAGGGGGCTCCACTGAAGCTTTCTTT. The whole variable domain, remainder taken from reference TRBV30 and TRBJ1-1, is SQTIHQWPATLVQPVGSPLSLECTVEGTSNPNLYWYRQAAGRGLQLLFYSVGIGQISSEVPQNLSASRPQDRQFILSSKKLLLSDSGFYLCAWTLRTGGSTEAFFGQGTRLTVV.

This clone appeared a few times. J is TRBJ2-5 and V is TRBV29-1; TRBD1 matches 10 bases. The CDR3 is made up of 13 amino acids. Germline values: CDR1 SQVTM, CDR2 ANQGSEA. Unmatched junction bases numbered 5, after V lost 5 bases and J lost 5 bases. DNA of the CDR3: TGCAGCGTTAAAGGGGGACAGGGGGAGACCCAGTACTTC. Translation gives CSVKGGQGETQYF.

The V gene is TRBV28, the J gene TRBJ2-2; TRBD2 agrees at 11 bases. The CDR3 has 14 amino acids. Germline V lookup: CDR1 MDHEN, CDR2 SYDVKM. Trimming took 10 bases from V and 1 from J; bases not matched to a gene: 2. In nucleotides, the CDR3 is TGTGCCATGGGGACTAGCGGGAACACCGGGGAGCTGTTTTTT. This sequence encodes CAMGTSGNTGELFF.

The chain has TRBV7-2 and TRBJ1-6; TRBD1 aligns across 8 bases. This CDR3 has 19 residues. V shed 5 bases and J 0 bases; nucleotides not matched to a gene: 12. Germline CDR1 and CDR2: SGHTA and FQGNSA. The CDR3 nucleotides read TGTGCCAGCAGCCCAAGCCCAGGGGGCGCGTCCTCCTATAATTCACCCCTCCACTTT. Amino acids: CASSPSPGGASSYNSPLHF.

The chain joins TRBV24-1 to TRBJ2-5, with 9 bases that match TRBD1. The V gene's germline CDR1 is KGHDR and CDR2 SFDVKD. The CDR3 has 15 amino acids. J was trimmed by 0 bases and V by 7 bases; bases with no gene match: 5. The CDR3 loop is CATSLGTGYQETQYF. CDR3 nucleotides: TGTGCCACCAGCCTCGGGACAGGGTACCAAGAGACCCAGTACTTC.

The chain couples TRBV6-2 or TRBV6-3 to TRBJ1-5, with 9 nucleotides matching TRBD1. Germline values: CDR1 MNHEY, CDR2 SVGEGT. V gave up 3 bases and J gave up 0 bases; unmatched junction bases: 9. CDR3 size: 18 residues. CDR3 loop: CASSYSGTGTFSNQPQHF. The DNA of the CDR3 is TGTGCCAGCAGTTATTCAGGGACAGGGACGTTTAGCAATCAGCCCCAGCATTTT.

This clone was counted between two and nine times. V and J are TRBV19 and TRBJ1-4; possible D gene TRBD1, 5 bases. The CDR3 contains 14 residues. The V end was cut by 5 bases, the J end by 5 bases, with 12 bases between. Germline loops: CDR1 LNHDA, CDR2 SQIVND (reference sequence). As DNA, the CDR3 is TGTGCCAGTAGTCCCAGGGTAGGGAATGAAAAACTGTTTTTT. Translating gives CASSPRVGNEKLFF.

This chain connects TRBV11-2 to TRBJ2-7; TRBD1 agrees at 8 bases. The junction had 8 bases not matched to a gene; V was cut back by 5 bases and J by 2 bases. There are 15 residues in the CDR3. Germline V gene lookup returns CDR1 SGHAT and CDR2 FQNNGV. CDR3 protein: CASSKDRVLTYEQYF. CDR3 in DNA: TGTGCCAGCAGCAAGGACAGGGTCCTCACCTACGAGCAGTACTTC.

The V gene is TRBV18, the J gene TRBJ1-6; D possibly corresponds to TRBD1 (5 bases). CDR3 size: 17 residues. Trimming removed 1 base at V and 8 bases at J, with 18 bases between. Per germline, CDR1 KGHSH and CDR2 LQKENI. As DNA, the CDR3 is TGTGCCAGCTCACCACAGAATCCGGGCCGGGGGGATTCACCCCTCCACTTT. Its translation: CASSPQNPGRGDSPLHF.

This rearrangement joins TRBV10-2 to TRBJ1-5; D perhaps matches TRBD1 (6 bases). Germline V lookup: CDR1 WSHSY, CDR2 SAAADI. The V end was cut by 3 bases, the J end by 2 bases, with 11 bases between. The CDR3 extends over 15 amino acids. The CDR3 bases are TGCGCCAGCAGTGACAGGGGCGCGGGCAATCAGCCCCAGCATTTT. Translated: CASSDRGAGNQPQHF.

This clone was seen a handful of times. CDR3 sequence: CASGTSGYNEQFF. For the CDR3, the DNA is TGTGCCAGCGGCACTAGCGGTTACAATGAGCAGTTCTTC. The gene calls are TRBV6-5 and TRBJ2-1; 8 bases match TRBD2. J lost 4 bases, V lost 8 bases, and 4 bases had no gene match. The CDR3 extends over 13 amino acids. Germline CDR1 MNHEY, CDR2 SVGAGI.

This chain links TRBV28 with TRBJ2-2, with 8 bases that match TRBD2. The germline gives CDR1 MDHEN, CDR2 SYDVKM. J was trimmed by 6 bases and V by 7 bases; bases with no gene match: 10. The CDR3 is made up of 15 amino acids. The CDR3 DNA reads TGTGCCAGCATCACCGGGGGGGAGGGCCCCGGGGAGCTGTTTTTT. Translation: CASITGGEGPGELFF.

Only one count was recorded for this clone. The V gene is TRBV10-3, the J gene TRBJ1-2; D may be TRBD1 (6 bases). This CDR3 is built from 12 residues. The germline gives CDR1 ENHRY, CDR2 SYGVKD. CDR3 residues: CAIKKGDYGYTF. CDR3 in DNA: TGTGCTATTAAAAAGGGGGACTATGGCTACACCTTC.

The J gene is TRBJ2-3, the V gene TRBV27; D remains ambiguous. V was pared by 5 bases and J by 2 bases, with 8 bases between. The CDR3 sequence is 13 residues long. Looked up from germline, CDR1 is MNHEY and CDR2 is SMNVEV (reference sequence). CDR3 DNA sequence: TGTGCCAGCAGTAAGCCCGTCACAGATACGCAGTATTTT. Protein sequence: CASSKPVTDTQYF.

In its sample, this clone was seen a few times. The gene calls are TRBV5-1 and TRBJ2-2; 9 nucleotides align to TRBD2. The V gene's germline CDR1 is SGHRS and CDR2 YFSETQ. The CDR3 is 17 amino acids. The V gene end was trimmed by 0 bases and the J gene end by 2 bases; junction bases not matched to a gene: 5. The CDR3 sequence: CASSLELAGPNTGELFF. CDR3 DNA: TGCGCCAGCAGCTTGGAGCTAGCGGGACCCAACACCGGGGAGCTGTTTTTT.

The gene calls are TRBV28 and TRBJ2-2; 16 bases are a match to TRBD2. This CDR3 has 18 amino acids. The junction had 5 bases not matched to a gene; V was cut back by 5 bases and J by 2 bases. Germline-derived CDR1 and CDR2 are MDHEN and SYDVKM. The CDR3 sequence is CASSLGTSGRVNTGELFF. The CDR3 nucleotides are TGTGCCAGCAGTCTAGGGACTAGCGGGAGGGTAAACACCGGGGAGCTGTTTTTT.

Only a few counts were recorded for this clone. The V gene is TRBV7-2, the J gene TRBJ1-5; 7 nucleotides align to TRBD1. The CDR3 is made up of 13 amino acids. V dropped 5 bases and J dropped 7; count of bases not matched to a gene: 5. Per germline, CDR1 SGHTA and CDR2 FQGNSA. CDR3 sequence reads: CASSRDRGQPQHF. The CDR3 DNA is TGTGCCAGCAGCCGGGACAGAGGGCAGCCCCAGCATTTT. Drawing the rest from reference TRBV7-2 and TRBJ1-5, the complete variable domain is GAGVSQSPSNKVTEKGKDVELRCDPISGHTALYWYRQSLGQGLEFLIYFQGNSAPDKSGLPSDRFSAERTGGSVSTLTIQRTQQEDSAVYLCASSRDRGQPQHFGDGTRLSIL.

V usage is TRBV2 and J usage is TRBJ2-1, with 10 bases fitting TRBD2. Per the germline V gene, CDR1 is SNHLY and CDR2 is FYNNEI. This CDR3 is built from 14 residues. After removal of 5 bases from V and 9 bases from J, the junction contained 7 bases not matched to a gene. The CDR3 DNA reads TGTGCCAGCAGTCTAGCGGGAGTTGACGGTGAGCAGTTCTTC. This codes for CASSLAGVDGEQFF.

Only a few counts were recorded for this clone. The chain carries TRBV7-2 and TRBJ2-1, with TRBD2 identical over 8 bases. The trim removed 3 bases at V and 0 bases at J, leaving 10 bases unmatched. This CDR3 contains 18 residues. Germline V gene data show CDR1 as SGHTA and CDR2 as FQGNSA. The CDR3 DNA reads as TGTGCCAGCAGCTTGCTAGCGGGCGCCTTCAGCTCCTACAATGAGCAGTTCTTC. It encodes CASSLLAGAFSSYNEQFF.

This chain joins TRBV10-3 and TRBJ2-3, with D perhaps matching TRBD1 (5 bases). Germline V gene lookup returns CDR1 ENHRY and CDR2 SYGVKD. V was pared by 2 bases and J by 0 bases, with 9 bases between. This CDR3 is 15 amino acids long. The CDR3 DNA is TGTGCCATCAGTGAGGACAGCCCCAGCACAGATACGCAGTATTTT. Translation: CAISEDSPSTDTQYF.

V usage is TRBV11-2 and J usage is TRBJ1-1, with D hard to call. Germline V gene data show CDR1 as SGHAT and CDR2 as FQNNGV. The CDR3 is 12 residues long. The germline V and J ends were trimmed by 5 bases and 8 bases, with 12 bases remaining between them. CDR3 coding DNA: TGTGCCAGCAGCCCGACATCCCGGGAAGCTTTCTTT. Residues: CASSPTSREAFF.

This clone has only one observation. This chain links TRBV2 with TRBJ1-1; D ambiguous. The CDR3 runs to 13 residues. V was cut by 7 bases and J by 0 bases, with 9 bases left in between. From germline, CDR1 is SNHLY and CDR2 FYNNEI. The CDR3 bases are TGTGCCAGCACCATAACAGTGAACACTGAAGCTTTCTTT. This codes for CASTITVNTEAFF.